The present T cell receptor (beta chain) was sequenced within a study of cytomegalovirus exposure and HLA in healthy donors. V was shortened by 9 bases and J by 4 bases, with 7 bases between the two germline ends. The CDR3 loop spans 10 amino acids. The germline V gene has CDR1 LNHDA and CDR2 SQIVND (reference sequence). To note about this clone: Its cognate antigen is unknown.

Amplification used 60 Vbeta primers and 13 Jbeta primers. Generated by immunoSEQ multiplex PCR, the TCRdb table keeps only in-frame clones and is missing some. The table includes about 180,000 clones, 84% detected once. Points from the study as a whole: As a later analysis showed, a missense DCLRE1C variant was linked to trimming of TCR beta V- and J-genes. More than 150 TCR beta chains were listed as cytomegalovirus-associated. A later analysis reported that several of the most significant clusters appeared to be linked to common viral pathogens, among them Epstein-Barr virus.

The chain employs TRBV19 and TRBJ2-7; D may be TRBD2 (6 bases). The TCR was taken from a girl aged 2 to 10 in good health and CMV-seropositive. Sequenced input: PBMCs. This CDR3 reads CASGGYEQYF. CDR3 sequence (DNA): TGTGCCAGCGGGGGTTACGAGCAGTACTTC.